Listed below are T cell receptor beta chains from one sample, sequenced in a study of technical replicates of blood from several donors. TCRdb keeps only in-frame clones here, not all; method: immunoSEQ multiplex PCR. This table holds about 100,000 clones, nearly 96% found once. Sequenced sample: T cells isolated from PBMCs. These receptors were collected from a human donor in good health. CDR3s include the opening cysteine and the closing phenylalanine or tryptophan. The order of the fields is clone size, V gene, D gene, J gene, CDR3 protein, CDR3 DNA. The D gene is left open where the match is weak. The size entry is marked missing in some rows and otherwise reads once, few, many or a size class.

-	TRBV5-5	TRBD1	TRBJ2-7	CASSLGANLRDRGSYEQYF	TGTGCCAGCAGCTTAGGGGCAAACCTTCGGGACAGGGGTTCCTACGAGCAGTACTTC
-	TRBV7-6	TRBD2	TRBJ2-7	CASSMGLAGPSYEQYF	TGTGCCAGCAGCATGGGACTAGCGGGGCCGTCCTACGAGCAGTACTTC
few	TRBV2	TRBD1	TRBJ2-7	CASRQNPGQGYEQYF	TGTGCCAGCAGACAGAACCCGGGACAGGGTTACGAGCAGTACTTC
-	TRBV6-4	-	TRBJ2-7	CASSDGPGYEQYF	TGTGCCAGCAGTGACGGCCCGGGTTACGAGCAGTACTTC
-	TRBV7-9	-	TRBJ1-2	CASSSTGVNYGYTF	TGTGCCAGCAGCTCGACGGGGGTTAACTATGGCTACACCTTC
-	TRBV6-5	TRBD1	TRBJ1-1	CASSQPGQVLSEAFF	TGTGCCAGCAGTCAACCGGGACAGGTTCTCTCTGAAGCTTTCTTT
-	TRBV29-1	-	TRBJ2-5	CSVEVIRSRETQYF	TGCAGCGTTGAAGTGATTAGGAGCCGAGAGACCCAGTACTTC
-	TRBV6-5	TRBD1	TRBJ1-2	CASSTGQPYGYTF	TGTGCCAGCAGTACGGGACAGCCATATGGCTACACCTTC
once	TRBV25-1	-	TRBJ2-1	CATSGSSYNEQFF	TGTGCCACCTCCGGGAGCTCCTACAATGAGCAGTTCTTC
-	TRBV30	TRBD1	TRBJ1-6	CASTTGAIHSSPLHF	TGTGCCTCCACGACAGGGGCGATCCATAGTTCACCCCTCCACTTT
-	TRBV29-1	TRBD1	TRBJ2-1	CSGPDRANEQFF	TGCAGCGGGCCGGACAGGGCCAATGAGCAGTTCTTC
-	TRBV6-1	TRBD1	TRBJ1-2	CASTVTQGAIGYTF	TGTGCCAGCACAGTTACTCAGGGGGCAATTGGCTACACCTTC
once	TRBV4-1	TRBD2	TRBJ2-3	CASSQGGTSGGRDTQYF	TGCGCCAGCAGCCAAGGGGGGACTAGCGGGGGGAGAGATACGCAGTATTTT
few	TRBV30	-	TRBJ1-1	CAWRDAGANTEAFF	TGTGCCTGGAGGGACGCGGGGGCGAACACTGAAGCTTTCTTT
-	TRBV2	TRBD2	TRBJ2-2	CATRLAGGTGELFF	TGTGCCACAAGACTAGCGGGAGGAACCGGGGAGCTGTTTTTT
-	TRBV4-1	-	TRBJ2-5	CASSQEGTYVQETQYF	TGCGCCAGCAGCCAAGAAGGGACATATGTTCAGGAGACCCAGTACTTC
-	TRBV19	TRBD1	TRBJ2-7	CASSRDRRSYEQYF	TGTGCCAGTTCCCGGGACAGGCGTTCCTACGAGCAGTACTTC
-	TRBV11-3	TRBD2	TRBJ2-5	CASSLGTSVRETQYF	TGTGCCAGCAGCTTAGGTACTAGCGTCAGGGAGACCCAGTACTTC
-	TRBV7-9	TRBD1	TRBJ2-1	CASSSWTGGWDEQFF	TGTGCCAGCAGCTCATGGACAGGGGGCTGGGATGAGCAGTTCTTC
-	TRBV19	TRBD1	TRBJ2-7	CASSMSWRTGSYEQYF	TGTGCCAGTAGTATGTCTTGGAGGACAGGGTCCTACGAGCAGTACTTC
-	TRBV19	TRBD1	TRBJ1-1	CASKQPTGRSMNTEAFF	TGTGCCAGCAAACAACCGACAGGGCGGTCCATGAACACTGAAGCTTTCTTT
-	TRBV7-9	-	TRBJ2-7	CASTPGGQGTYEQYF	TGTGCCAGCACCCCGGGAGGACAGGGCACCTACGAGCAGTACTTC
-	TRBV18	TRBD1	TRBJ2-7	CASSLDRDRTYEQYF	TGTGCCAGCTCACTCGACCGGGACAGAACCTACGAGCAGTACTTC
few	TRBV27	-	TRBJ1-2	CASSSQGPSGYTF	TGTGCCAGCAGTTCTCAGGGCCCGAGCGGCTACACCTTC
-	TRBV21-1	-	TRBJ2-6	CASSTWDFRSGANVLTF	TGTGCCAGCAGCACCTGGGACTTTCGCTCTGGGGCCAACGTCCTGACTTTC
-	TRBV19	-	TRBJ1-5	CASSIGSQPQHF	TGTGCCAGTAGTATCGGTTCTCAGCCCCAGCATTTT
-	TRBV4-1	-	TRBJ1-4	CASSQTGTLNEKLFF	TGCGCCAGCAGCCAAACGGGGACACTGAATGAAAAACTGTTTTTT
-	TRBV10-1	-	TRBJ2-1	CASSETDGQINEQFF	TGCGCCAGCAGTGAGACAGACGGACAGATCAATGAGCAGTTCTTC
-	TRBV27	-	TRBJ1-5	CASSLRYQAQPQHF	TGTGCCAGCAGTTTACGGTATCAGGCTCAGCCCCAGCATTTT
-	TRBV4-1	TRBD1	TRBJ1-6	CASSQRGQGFNSPLHF	TGCGCCAGCAGCCAAAGGGGACAGGGTTTCAATTCACCCCTCCACTTT
-	TRBV27	TRBD1	TRBJ2-1	CATSGTGIYNEQFF	TGTGCCACCTCTGGGACAGGAATATACAATGAGCAGTTCTTC
-	TRBV6-1	-	TRBJ1-1	CASSEFSGLPAEAFF	TGTGCCAGCAGTGAATTTAGCGGTCTTCCCGCTGAAGCTTTCTTT
-	TRBV6-5	TRBD1	TRBJ1-5	CASSYSRDRNQPQHF	TGTGCCAGCAGTTACTCCAGGGACAGAAATCAGCCCCAGCATTTT
-	TRBV10-1	-	TRBJ1-3	CASSESYGSGNTIYF	TGCGCCAGCAGTGAGTCGTACGGCTCTGGAAACACCATATATTTT
-	TRBV14	TRBD1	TRBJ2-1	CASSQAGDRSSNEQFF	TGTGCCAGCAGCCAAGCTGGGGACAGGAGTTCCAATGAGCAGTTCTTC
-	TRBV11-2	-	TRBJ1-4	CASSVEGATNEKLFF	TGTGCCAGCAGCGTGGAAGGGGCAACTAATGAAAAACTGTTTTTT
-	TRBV5-8	-	TRBJ1-3	CASSLLVSDIINGNTIYF	TGTGCCAGCAGCTTGCTTGTCTCGGACATTATAAACGGAAACACCATATATTTT
-	TRBV7-8	TRBD1	TRBJ2-4	CASRDRGLRNIQYF	TGTGCCAGCAGAGACAGGGGGCTACGGAACATTCAGTACTTC
-	TRBV19	-	TRBJ1-5	CASSPLGGGAQPQHF	TGTGCCAGTAGTCCCCTCGGTGGGGGCGCCCAGCCCCAGCATTTT
-	TRBV6-5	TRBD1	TRBJ1-1	CASFQDRWATEAFF	TGTGCCAGCTTCCAGGACAGGTGGGCCACTGAAGCTTTCTTT
-	TRBV5-4	TRBD2	TRBJ2-7	CASSYRPSTSGGSYEQYF	TGTGCCAGCAGCTATAGACCTTCGACTAGCGGGGGATCCTACGAGCAGTACTTC
-	TRBV9	TRBD1	TRBJ1-4	CASSESDRATNEKLFF	TGTGCCAGCAGCGAGTCAGACAGGGCAACTAATGAAAAACTGTTTTTT
-	TRBV5-4	TRBD2	TRBJ2-2	CASSLKTSGGNTGELFF	TGTGCCAGCAGCTTGAAAACTAGCGGGGGGAACACCGGGGAGCTGTTTTTT
-	TRBV28	-	TRBJ2-3	CASSLLLAPILYF	TGTGCCAGCAGTTTGCTGCTAGCCCCAATCTTGTATTTT
-	TRBV4-1	TRBD1	TRBJ1-4	CASSHPTGGVATNEKLFF	TGCGCCAGCAGCCACCCCACAGGGGGCGTCGCAACTAATGAAAAACTGTTTTTT
-	TRBV29-1	TRBD1	TRBJ2-3	CSVGQGTDTQYF	TGCAGCGTTGGACAGGGGACAGATACGCAGTATTTT
-	TRBV19	TRBD2	TRBJ2-1	CASSIAGGSYNEQFF	TGTGCCAGTAGTATAGCGGGGGGTTCCTACAATGAGCAGTTCTTC